This is a list of T cell receptor beta chains from one sample in a study of T cell repertoires in cytomegalovirus infection. TCRdb reprocessed the reads via MiXCR and lists one record per CDR3 protein. The sample consists of fewer than 550,000 distinct CDR3 sequences, around 27% of them appearing once. Sequencing was done on a sample of PBMCs. The source is a human donor in good health (CMV status not recorded). Some clones in this sample may be carry-over from other donors' samples. The CDR3 runs from the conserved cysteine through the conserved F or W. The D gene is left open where the match is weak. Not every row has a clone size; where given, it reads once, few, many or a size class.

NA	TRBV11-2	TRBJ2-2	TRBD1	TGTGCCAGCAGGGCTCCGGGACAGGGGAAAGCCGGGGAGCTGTTTTTT	CASRAPGQGKAGELFF
many	TRBV6-1	TRBJ1-4	NA	TGTGCCAGCAGTTTGGAGGGGGCAACTAATGAAAAACTGTTTTTT	CASSLEGATNEKLFF
NA	TRBV6-2/TRBV6-3	TRBJ2-1	NA	TGTGCCAGCAGTGAACAGGGCGATGAGCAGTTCTTC	CASSEQGDEQFF
NA	TRBV7-9	TRBJ2-5	TRBD1	TGTGCCAGCAGCGCCGGACAGGGCGGTTGGGAGACCCAGTACTTC	CASSAGQGGWETQYF
NA	TRBV6-6	TRBJ1-5	NA	TGTGCCAGCAGTTACTCGAAGACGTTTGCTGGTCAGCCCCAGCATTTT	CASSYSKTFAGQPQHF
few	TRBV12-3/TRBV12-4	TRBJ1-2	TRBD1	TGTGCCAGCAGTTTAAGGGGACAGGGCCTCTATGGCTACACCTTC	CASSLRGQGLYGYTF
few	TRBV3-1	TRBJ2-5	NA	TGTGCCAGCAGCCAAGAGGGAAGCCAAGAGACCCAGTACTTC	CASSQEGSQETQYF
NA	TRBV7-3	TRBJ1-1	TRBD1	TGTGCCAGCAGCCCCGGGACAGCCGACGGAGCTTTCTTT	CASSPGTADGAFF
NA	TRBV12-3/TRBV12-4	TRBJ2-5	NA	TGTGCCAGCAGCCTCGACTATATACAAGAGACCCAGTACTTC	CASSLDYIQETQYF
few	TRBV15	TRBJ1-4	TRBD1	TGTGCCACCAGCAGAGATGTGAGGACAGGGGATGAAAAACTGTTTTTT	CATSRDVRTGDEKLFF
NA	TRBV6-8	TRBJ2-7	TRBD2	TGTGCCAGCAGTCCCCAATCTAGCGGGAGACCCCACGAGCAGTACTTC	CASSPQSSGRPHEQYF
few	TRBV12-3/TRBV12-4	TRBJ2-7	TRBD2	TGTGCCAGCAGTAACTTAGAGCCAGCGGGAGGGTCCTACGAGCAGTACTTC	CASSNLEPAGGSYEQYF
many	TRBV7-7	TRBJ2-7	TRBD2	TGTGCCAGCAGCCCACTAGCGGGAGGTTATAGCTCCTACGAGCAGTACTTC	CASSPLAGGYSSYEQYF
many	TRBV11-2	TRBJ2-1	NA	TGTGCCAGCAGCGCACAAACGGAGTCTGAGCAGTTCTTC	CASSAQTESEQFF
many	TRBV7-2	TRBJ2-5	NA	TGTGCCAGCAGCTACGGGACTTCTGAGGAGACCCAGTACTTC	CASSYGTSEETQYF
many	TRBV7-2	TRBJ1-2	TRBD1	TGTGCCAGCAGCTCAGCCAGGACAGGGTGGATTGGCTACACCTTC	CASSSARTGWIGYTF
few	TRBV12-5	TRBJ2-1	TRBD2	TGTGCTAGTGGTTTGGTCGCGGGGCTAGCGGGCAATGAGCAGTTCTTC	CASGLVAGLAGNEQFF
NA	TRBV27	TRBJ2-1	NA	TGTGCCAGCAGTTTTAGCCTTTGGCTAGCCAACAATGAGCAGTTCTTC	CASSFSLWLANNEQFF
few	TRBV15	TRBJ1-4	NA	TGTGCCACCAGCACCCCCCGGGTCGACATAGCAACTAATGAAAAACTGTTTTTT	CATSTPRVDIATNEKLFF
NA	TRBV9	TRBJ2-7	TRBD2	TGTGCCAGCAGCGTTGGACTAGCGAACGAGCAGTACTTC	CASSVGLANEQYF
NA	TRBV20-1	TRBJ2-1	NA	TGCAGTGCCATTTCTCTATGGGGGACGAACAATGAGCAGTTCTTC	CSAISLWGTNNEQFF
NA	TRBV28	TRBJ1-5	NA	TGTGCCAGCAGATCCCAGGGGAGACGCAATCAGCCCCAGCATTTT	CASRSQGRRNQPQHF
many	TRBV7-2	TRBJ1-1	NA	TGTGCCAGCAGCTTCGACGTGGTCACTGAAGCTTTCTTT	CASSFDVVTEAFF
once	TRBV7-9	TRBJ2-2	TRBD2	TGTGCCAGCAGCTTACCCATAGCGGGAGGGAGAACCGGGGAGCTGTTTTTT	CASSLPIAGGRTGELFF
few	TRBV24-1	TRBJ2-1	NA	TGTGCCACCAGTCCCCCAGGGGCCTACAATGAGCAGTTCTTC	CATSPPGAYNEQFF
NA	TRBV7-2	TRBJ2-5	NA	TGTGCCAGCAGCTTTTCCGTACAGCGGGTGAGACAAGAGACCCAGTACTTC	CASSFSVQRVRQETQYF
NA	TRBV20-1	TRBJ2-7	NA	TGCAGTGCTAGAGTCCCCGGACTTCCCTACGAGCAGTACTTC	CSARVPGLPYEQYF
NA	TRBV7-2	TRBJ1-2	TRBD1	TGTGCCAGCAGCTCCGGACAGGGGGACCTTGGGATCGGCTACACCTTC	CASSSGQGDLGIGYTF
many	TRBV11-3	TRBJ1-2	TRBD1	TGTGCCAGCAGCTTTCTCGACAGGGGGTATGGCTACACCTTC	CASSFLDRGYGYTF
NA	TRBV29-1	TRBJ1-2	TRBD1	TGCAGCGCCCCGACAGGGGGCCGGCGTGGCTACACCTTC	CSAPTGGRRGYTF
NA	TRBV5-8	TRBJ1-4	NA	TGTGCCAGCAGCGAGCAGGGTGCAACTAATGAAAAACTGTTTTTT	CASSEQGATNEKLFF
many	TRBV27	TRBJ1-2	TRBD1	TGTGCCAGCAGGGGACAGGGGATGAACTTTGGCTATGGCTACACCTTC	CASRGQGMNFGYGYTF